The clone carrying this T cell receptor (beta chain) was recorded only once. The data were taken from a study of blood T cell repertoires in COVID-19. As for the study in general: Some COVID-19 samples were acute and others convalescent; all came from the United States, Italy and Spain.

Germline V gives CDR1 LGHDT, CDR2 YNNKEL (reference sequence). V was clipped by 4 bases and J by 5 bases; unmatched bases: 3. The CDR3 contains 14 residues. TCRdb's table, derived via immunoSEQ multiplex PCR, lists solely in-frame clones and lacks some. The sample lists around 140,000 clones; approximately 90% were seen once. This rearrangement joins TRBV3-1 (or the pseudogene TRBV3-2) to TRBJ2-7; 12 bases agree with TRBD2. This sequence originates from a man aged 55 to 70 with active or convalescent COVID-19. Sequences were obtained from peripheral blood. The CDR3 loop is CASSPRTSGNEQYF. The DNA of the CDR3 is TGTGCCAGCAGCCCCCGGACTAGCGGGAACGAGCAGTACTTC.